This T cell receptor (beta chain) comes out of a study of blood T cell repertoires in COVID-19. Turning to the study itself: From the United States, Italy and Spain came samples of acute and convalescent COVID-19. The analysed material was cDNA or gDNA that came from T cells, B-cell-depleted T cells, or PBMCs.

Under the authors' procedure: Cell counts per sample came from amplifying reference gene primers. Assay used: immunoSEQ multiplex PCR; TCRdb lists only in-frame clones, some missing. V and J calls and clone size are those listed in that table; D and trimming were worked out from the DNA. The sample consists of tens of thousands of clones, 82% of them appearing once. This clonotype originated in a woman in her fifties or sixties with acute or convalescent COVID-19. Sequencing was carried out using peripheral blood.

This chain's CDR3 is CASSQDYRGGESSGANVLTF. The CDR3 coding sequence is TGCGCCAGCAGCCAAGATTATAGGGGTGGAGAGTCCTCTGGGGCCAACGTCCTGACTTTC. The genes are TRBV4-1 and TRBJ2-6; maybe TRBD1 (5 bases). V dropped 0 bases and J dropped 0 bases, with 18 bases sitting between them. Germline V CDR1 and CDR2: MGHRA, YSYEKL. The CDR3 contains 20 residues.